This paragraph reports one T cell receptor (beta chain). Its antigen is currently unknown. These data come from a study of beta chain features in type 1 diabetes. Overall study findings and caveats: Insertions at VDJ junctions were less frequent in type 1 diabetes patients. These patients also deleted more nucleotides at the same junctions. In every one of the four CD4+ subsets, TCRB CDR3s were moderately but significantly shorter in Type 1 diabetes patients.

The authors reverse transcribed all of the isolated RNA, so sequencing captured expressed TCRB transcripts. Repertoires were generated with immunoSEQ multiplex PCR, while TCRdb's copy carries only in-frame clones and drops some. The table shows approximately 160,000 clones, with over 9% occurring only once. V shed 5 bases and J 0 bases; nucleotides not matched to a gene: 3. Per germline, CDR1 SNHLY and CDR2 FYNNEI. The CDR3 spans 15 residues. Input material: central memory CD4+ T cells from blood. The receptor's source is a young man with type 1 diabetes. The V call is TRBV2, the J call TRBJ2-3; 9 nucleotides align to TRBD2. The CDR3 reads CASSRLAASTDTQYF. The DNA of the CDR3 is TGTGCCAGCAGTCGACTAGCGGCTAGCACAGATACGCAGTATTTT.